Below, 32 T cell receptor beta chains from the same sample are listed, as sequenced in a study of response to subunit inactivated influenza vaccine. MiXCR, applied by TCRdb to the RT-PCR reads, yields one record per CDR3 protein. The sample lists under 550,000 distinct CDR3 sequences; approximately 7.6% were seen once. Specimen: PBMCs from blood, collected roughly 24 months after vaccination. Receptors were obtained from a man aged 45 to 70 who received an inactivated influenza vaccine.

The chain carries TRBV20-1 and TRBJ2-5; D is unresolved. CDR1 is DFQATT, CDR2 SNEGSKA, per germline (reference sequence). This CDR3 comprises 12 residues. V was pared by 3 bases and J by 5 bases, with 10 bases between. The CDR3, as DNA: TGCAGTGCTAGGACCAATCAGGAGACCCAGTACTTC. This translates into CSARTNQETQYF.

About this clonotype itself: The missing conserved phenylalanine or tryptophan at the end of this CDR3 makes a read error likely. The V call is TRBV6-1, the J call TRBJ1-3; a possible D gene is TRBD1 (6 bases). Trimming left V 5 bases short and J 1 base short, with 12 bases between. This CDR3 comprises 15 residues. Germline CDR1 and CDR2: MNHNS and SASEGT. In DNA form, the CDR3 reads TGTGCCAGCAGTCAGTCACAGGGATCTGGAAACACCATATATTGT. Amino acid sequence: CASSQSQGSGNTIYC.

Worth noting for this clonotype: A read error may explain this, as a much larger clone is one base away. V and J are TRBV6-1 and TRBJ2-5; D is ambiguous. The germline gives CDR1 MNHNS, CDR2 SASEGT. The CDR3 extends over 13 amino acids. CDR3 nucleotide sequence: TGTTCCAGCAGCCGGGCGTTAAGGGAGACCCAGTACTTC. Its translation: CSSSRALRETQYF.

This clonotype was observed a handful of times. The V call is TRBV6-1, the J call TRBJ1-3; 8 bases align to TRBD1. This CDR3 has 16 residues. Per germline, CDR1 MNHNS and CDR2 SASEGT. V was pared by 6 bases and J by 0 bases, with 7 bases of the junction left unmatched. CDR3 DNA: TGTGCCAGCAGACGACAGGGGACTTTCTCTGGAAACACCATATATTTT. This gives the protein CASRRQGTFSGNTIYF.

This chain connects TRBV7-2 to TRBJ1-5, with D possibly TRBD1 on 5 matching bases. The CDR3 spans 16 residues. With 5 bases removed from V and 3 bases from J, the gap between germline ends came to 17 bases. In germline, CDR1 is SGHTA, CDR2 FQGNSA. CDR3 nucleotides: TGTGCCAGCAGCCCGCTCGGCCGGGGGTACAATCAGCCCCAGCATTTT. It encodes CASSPLGRGYNQPQHF.

In its sample, this clonotype was seen a few times. CDR3 region: CASSLVRGLTDTQYF. The CDR3 nucleotides are TGTGCCAGCAGTTTAGTCAGGGGGCTCACAGATACGCAGTATTTT. The chain couples TRBV12-3 or TRBV12-4 to TRBJ2-3; TRBD1 agrees at 8 bases. CDR3 length: 15 residues. Trimming cost V 1 base and J 2 bases; bases outside gene matches: 2.

A few counts support this clonotype. The chain uses TRBV7-9 and TRBJ2-2; D ambiguous. The V end was cut by 5 bases, the J end by 6 bases, with 7 bases between. CDR3 length: 12 amino acids. Germline values: CDR1 SEHNR, CDR2 FQNEAQ (reference sequence). The CDR3, as DNA: TGTGCCAGCAGCGGATCAGCCGGGGAGCTGTTTTTT. Protein: CASSGSAGELFF.

This clonotype was seen only a few times. V usage is TRBV4-2 and J usage is TRBJ2-2; D is perhaps TRBD1 or TRBD2 (5 bases each). The CDR3 has 15 amino acids. CDR1 is LGHNA and CDR2 is YNFKEQ in the germline V gene. Trimming shortened V by 3 bases and J by 7 bases, and 15 bases separated the two germline ends. Here the CDR3 DNA reads TGTGCCAGCAGCCAGAGAACCCGGGGCGGCGGGGAGCTGTTTTTT. This codes for CASSQRTRGGGELFF.

A few counts support this clonotype. The rearrangement joins TRBV29-1 to TRBJ2-1; no firm D call. Deletions cut 5 bases from V and 0 bases from J, with 8 bases between. Germline V gene lookup returns CDR1 SQVTM and CDR2 ANQGSEA. This CDR3 comprises 13 residues. The CDR3 bases are TGCAGCGTTATCCTGAGCTCCTACAATGAGCAGTTCTTC. This codes for CSVILSSYNEQFF.

The chain recombines TRBV5-1 with TRBJ2-4; 9 nucleotides agree with TRBD1. The CDR3 spans 14 residues. V lost 7 bases to trimming and J lost 3 bases; unmatched junction nucleotides: 5. Germline V CDR1 and CDR2: SGHRS, YFSETQ. The CDR3 here is CASGTGFGKNIQYF. The CDR3 region has the DNA TGCGCCAGCGGGACAGGGTTCGGCAAAAACATTCAGTACTTC.

This clonotype was observed a few times. The chain uses TRBV4-2 and TRBJ1-2; D remains unclear. Per the germline V gene, CDR1 is LGHNA and CDR2 is YNFKEQ. Trimming removed 1 base at V and 4 bases at J, with 10 bases between. The CDR3 has 14 residues. Written as DNA, the CDR3 is TGTGCCAGCAGCCAAGGGCTCGGATCCTATGGCTACACCTTC. Residues: CASSQGLGSYGYTF.

The chain uses TRBV30 and TRBJ2-3, with 7 bases matching TRBD2. Germline loops: CDR1 GTSNPN, CDR2 SVGIG (reference sequence). The CDR3 contains 15 residues. V dropped 0 bases and J dropped 0; count of bases not matched to a gene: 3. Here the CDR3 DNA reads TGTGCCTGGAGTGTCGGGAGGCTTAGCACAGATACGCAGTATTTT. Amino acid sequence: CAWSVGRLSTDTQYF.

The rearrangement links TRBV30 to TRBJ2-2; TRBD2 aligns across 12 bases. Germline CDR1 is GTSNPN and CDR2 is SVGIG (reference sequence). The J segment lost 6 bases and the V segment lost 1 base, leaving 9 bases of the junction unmatched. The CDR3 consists of 17 residues. The CDR3 loop is CAWSGTRLAGVAGELFF. Written as DNA, the CDR3 is TGTGCCTGGAGTGGAACAAGACTAGCGGGAGTAGCCGGGGAGCTGTTTTTT.

The chain is built from TRBV4-2 and TRBJ2-2; 7 positions agree with TRBD1. The junction had 6 bases not matched to a gene; V was cut back by 0 bases and J by 5 bases. The CDR3 is 16 residues long. From germline, CDR1 is LGHNA and CDR2 YNFKEQ. The CDR3 DNA reads as TGTGCCAGCAGCCAAGATCGACAGGGACCGACCGGGGAGCTGTTTTTT. This gives the protein CASSQDRQGPTGELFF.

This clonotype was picked up a small number of times. This sequence joins TRBV20-1 and TRBJ2-7; TRBD2 agrees at 7 bases. J lost 4 bases, V lost 0 bases, and 9 bases had no gene match. The CDR3 covers 15 residues. Germline loops: CDR1 DFQATT, CDR2 SNEGSKA (reference sequence). In nucleotides, the CDR3 is TGCAGTGCTAGAGATGGACTAGTAGTGTTATACGAGCAGTACTTC. This codes for CSARDGLVVLYEQYF.

This chain links TRBV9 with TRBJ2-1; TRBD2 matches at 7 bases. Unmatched junction bases numbered 7, after V lost 0 bases and J lost 7 bases. The CDR3 is made up of 15 amino acids. From germline, CDR1 is SGDLS and CDR2 YYNGEE. CDR3 amino acids: CASSVGPTGGNEQFF. The CDR3 nucleotides read TGTGCCAGCAGCGTAGGCCCTACGGGGGGTAATGAGCAGTTCTTC.

The sample holds a few counts of this clonotype. The chain uses TRBV6-1 and TRBJ2-4; 13 nucleotides line up with TRBD2. CDR3 length: 19 amino acids. Germline V CDR1 and CDR2: MNHNS, SASEGT. V shed 7 bases and J 1 base; nucleotides not matched to a gene: 13. The chain's CDR3 is CASTERTSGGARAKNIQYF. The CDR3 DNA sequence: TGTGCCAGCACCGAACGGACTAGCGGGGGTGCCCGGGCCAAAAACATTCAGTACTTC.

V is TRBV7-9 and J is TRBJ1-4, with TRBD1 matching 10 bases. The V segment lost 5 bases and the J segment 8 bases; nucleotides outside the gene matches: 5. This CDR3 has 14 residues. Germline V gene sequence: CDR1 SEHNR, CDR2 FQNEAQ (reference sequence). Here the CDR3 DNA reads TGTGCCAGCAGCCTCGACAGGGGGCAAGAAAAACTGTTTTTT. It translates to CASSLDRGQEKLFF.

This clonotype was seen only a few times. The V call is TRBV7-8, the J call TRBJ2-1; 8 nucleotides match TRBD1. Germline V gives CDR1 SGHVS, CDR2 FQNEAQ. The CDR3 totals 13 residues. The junction had 6 bases not matched to a gene; V was cut back by 5 bases and J by 9 bases. The CDR3, as DNA: TGTGCCAGCAGCCGAATCAGGGGGCTTGAGCAGTTCTTC. Translated: CASSRIRGLEQFF.

There are many counts of this clonotype. The V and J genes are TRBV3-1 and TRBJ2-1; 9 nucleotides agree with TRBD2. The CDR3 consists of 18 residues. Germline CDR1 is LGHDT and CDR2 is YNNKEL (reference sequence). The junction had 16 bases not matched to a gene; V was cut back by 2 bases and J by 8 bases. The DNA of the CDR3 is TGTGCCAGCAGCCAAAAATTTGGGGTGGGACTAGCCTTCGATGAGCAGTTCTTC. Encoded protein: CASSQKFGVGLAFDEQFF.

This chain connects TRBV30 to TRBJ1-4; D unclear. V lost 3 bases, J lost 0 bases, and 17 bases lay in between. This CDR3 spans 17 amino acids. Looked up from germline, CDR1 is GTSNPN and CDR2 is SVGIG (reference sequence). In DNA, the CDR3 is TGTGCCTGGAGCAGCCGGGTTTTGGGTGCAACTAATGAAAAACTGTTTTTT. Amino acids: CAWSSRVLGATNEKLFF.

This clonotype was found a few times. This sequence joins TRBV2 and TRBJ2-7; D is ambiguous. The germline V and J ends were trimmed by 7 bases and 0 bases, with 13 bases remaining between them. The CDR3 has 14 amino acids. Germline CDR1 SNHLY, CDR2 FYNNEI. The CDR3 nucleotides are TGTGCCAGCAAGGTGAAGCAGGACTCCTACGAGCAGTACTTC. This codes for CASKVKQDSYEQYF.

This clonotype was picked up a small number of times. The chain uses TRBV20-1 and TRBJ1-2; D might be TRBD1 (5 bases). The CDR3 extends over 14 amino acids. CDR1 is DFQATT, CDR2 SNEGSKA, per germline (reference sequence). Trimming took 3 bases from V and 2 from J, leaving 13 bases between them. Here the CDR3 DNA reads TGCAGTGCTAGTCGGCAGGGCCTGAACTATGGCTACACCTTC. This encodes CSASRQGLNYGYTF.

This clonotype was detected a few times. The chain employs TRBV6-5 and TRBJ2-2; 8 positions agree with TRBD2. Germline CDR1 and CDR2: MNHEY and SVGAGI. This CDR3 spans 19 amino acids. The junction had 13 bases not matched to a gene; V was cut back by 0 bases and J by 4 bases. The CDR3 bases are TGTGCCAGCAGTTACTCGTTAGCGGGGACCCCCACACTCACCGGGGAGCTGTTTTTT. Translating gives CASSYSLAGTPTLTGELFF.

This clonotype was seen many times. This rearrangement joins TRBV15 to TRBJ1-2, with a weak D call TRBD1 (5 bases). This CDR3 spans 14 amino acids. Germline V gene sequence: CDR1 LNHNV, CDR2 YYDKDF (reference sequence). Trimming took off 0 bases at V and 2 bases at J, with 7 bases between the two ends. The CDR3 sequence: CATSRDAGNYGYTF. The CDR3 coding sequence is TGTGCCACCAGCAGAGACGCAGGGAACTATGGCTACACCTTC.

CDR3 bases: TGTGCCAGCAGCGTGGGCATTACGAACACCGGGGAGCTGTTTTTT. This translates into CASSVGITNTGELFF. The V call is TRBV9, the J call TRBJ2-2; D call uncertain. V was cut by 2 bases and J by 0 bases, with 8 bases left in between. The CDR3 spans 15 residues. Germline lookup yields CDR1 SGDLS and CDR2 YYNGEE. Variable domain in full (rest from reference TRBV9 and TRBJ2-2): DSGVTQTPKHLITATGQRVTLRCSPRSGDLSVYWYQQSLDQGLQFLIQYYNGEERAKGNILERFSAQQFPDLHSELNLSSLELGDSALYFCASSVGITNTGELFFGEGSRLTVL.

At least ten counts were recorded for this clonotype. The V and J genes are TRBV29-1 and TRBJ2-7; D may match TRBD1 or TRBD2 (7 bases each). The CDR3 has 18 amino acids. The V gene lost 7 bases and the J gene lost 0 bases, with 28 bases spanning the gap. Germline V gene lookup returns CDR1 SQVTM and CDR2 ANQGSEA. The DNA of the CDR3 is TGCAGCGCCGGTCCCCCAGGGGGGCTAGCGGTCCACTCCTACGAGCAGTACTTC. It translates to CSAGPPGGLAVHSYEQYF.

The sample holds a few counts of this clonotype. This chain links TRBV25-1 with TRBJ2-3; D is possibly TRBD2 (5 bases). V lost 8 bases and J 5 bases, leaving 8 bases between the germline ends. CDR1 is MGHDK and CDR2 is SYGVNS in the germline V gene. The CDR3 length is 11 residues. The CDR3 bases are TGTGCCAGCCTCCGGGGAGATACGCAGTATTTT. This codes for CASLRGDTQYF.

This chain uses TRBV7-6 with TRBJ2-5; 15 bases align to TRBD2. This CDR3 has 17 residues. Germline V gene lookup returns CDR1 SGHVS and CDR2 FNYEAQ. The ends lost 5 bases at V and 3 bases at J; junction bases unmatched: 7. CDR3 in DNA: TGTGCCAGCAGCCCGGGACTAGCGGGGGGAACTAAAGAGACCCAGTACTTC. The encoded protein is CASSPGLAGGTKETQYF.

The genes are TRBV20-1 and TRBJ2-1; 15 bases align to TRBD2. V shed 8 bases, J shed 8 bases, and the junction held 7 bases outside the gene matches. The CDR3 has 14 amino acids. Germline CDR1 reads DFQATT; CDR2 reads SNEGSKA (reference sequence). DNA of the CDR3: TGCAGTCAACGGACTAGCGGGAGGGATCATGAGCAGTTCTTC. This gives the protein CSQRTSGRDHEQFF.

This clonotype appeared a few times. The V gene is TRBV5-1, the J gene TRBJ2-1; D tentatively fits TRBD1 or TRBD2 (5 bases each). V lost 4 bases and J lost 6, with 23 bases in between. The CDR3 has 17 amino acids. Germline V lookup: CDR1 SGHRS, CDR2 YFSETQ. CDR3 sequence: CASSLGWGRLEGNEQFF. The CDR3 DNA is TGCGCCAGCAGCCTAGGGTGGGGGAGATTGGAAGGCAATGAGCAGTTCTTC. Variable domain in full (rest from reference TRBV5-1 and TRBJ2-1): KAGVTQTPRYLIKTRGQQVTLSCSPISGHRSVSWYQQTPGQGLQFLFEYFSETQRNKGNFPGRFSGRQFSNSRSEMNVSTLELGDSALYLCASSLGWGRLEGNEQFFGPGTRLTVL.

There are a few counts of this clonotype. V is TRBV5-1 and J is TRBJ2-3, with 10 nucleotides matching TRBD2. CDR3 length equals 17 residues. Germline V gene sequence: CDR1 SGHRS, CDR2 YFSETQ. V was pared by 0 bases and J by 6 bases, with 10 bases of the junction left unmatched. The CDR3 nucleotides read TGCGCCAGCAGCTTGGAAGGTTCGACTAGCGGGTGGGATACGCAGTATTTT. The encoded protein is CASSLEGSTSGWDTQYF.